The sample holds a few counts of the clone carrying this T cell receptor beta chain. The sample is drawn from a study of blood T cell repertoires in COVID-19. Germline lookup yields CDR1 SGHVS and CDR2 FNYEAQ. The V segment lost 2 bases and the J segment 3 bases; nucleotides outside the gene matches: 5. The CDR3 loop spans 16 amino acids. Here immunoSEQ multiplex PCR was the method, and the copy in TCRdb shows in-frame clones only, minus some. The sample records 58,000 or so clones, 60% to 75% being singletons. The chain uses TRBV7-6 and TRBJ1-3; TRBD1 agrees at 9 bases. The TCR sequence derives from a woman of 80 years or more with acute or convalescent COVID-19. Sequencing used peripheral blood. The CDR3: CASSLPQGAYGNTIYF. In nucleotides, the CDR3 is TGTGCCAGCAGCTTACCACAGGGGGCTTATGGAAACACCATATATTTT.